The next 21 T cell receptor beta chains were all read from a single sample in a study of T-cell memory formation after mild COVID-19. TCRdb analysed the 5' RACE reads with MiXCR anew, one entry per CDR3 protein. The sample records more than 110,000 distinct CDR3 sequences, less than 25% being singletons. Sample: PBMCs or a T cell subset sorted from them (not recorded which). The receptors shown here come from an adult woman who had mild COVID-19 (a few samples of this study predate the infection). Cell type and time point are not known.

J is TRBJ1-1 and V is TRBV30, with D unresolved. This CDR3 is built from 13 residues. Per germline, CDR1 GTSNPN and CDR2 SVGIG (reference sequence). V shed 4 bases and J shed 1 base, with 10 bases lying between them. The CDR3 loop is CAWTEGTNTEAFF. CDR3 DNA: TGTGCCTGGACTGAGGGAACGAACACTGAAGCTTTCTTT.

This chain connects TRBV18 to TRBJ2-7; 9 bases are shared with TRBD2. Germline V gene sequence: CDR1 KGHSH, CDR2 LQKENI. Trimming cost V 2 bases and J 2 bases; bases outside gene matches: 7. This CDR3 region has 16 residues. The CDR3 sequence: CASSPDSGGLAYEQYF. The CDR3, as DNA: TGTGCCAGCTCACCAGATAGCGGGGGCCTAGCCTACGAGCAGTACTTC.

The chain links TRBV4-3 to TRBJ2-1; TRBD2 aligns across 12 bases. CDR1 and CDR2 (germline): LGHNA, YSLEER. The V gene end was trimmed by 4 bases and the J gene end by 7 bases; junction bases not matched to a gene: 8. This CDR3 is built from 16 residues. The CDR3 DNA follows: TGCGCCAGCAGCCCAGATGGGACTAGCGGGTTTAATGAGCAGTTCTTC. As protein: CASSPDGTSGFNEQFF.

The chain links TRBV7-9 to TRBJ2-1; D gene unclear. The CDR3 sequence is 12 residues long. The ends were cut back, 8 bases at V and 3 bases at J, with 8 bases in the middle. The V gene's germline CDR1 is SEHNR and CDR2 FQNEAQ (reference sequence). As DNA, the CDR3 is TGTGCCAGCGGCTCAAACTACAATGAGCAGTTCTTC. Translated: CASGSNYNEQFF.

This clonotype has more than one count but fewer than ten. V is TRBV7-9 and J is TRBJ2-6; D gene uncertain. Germline loops: CDR1 SEHNR, CDR2 FQNEAQ (reference sequence). V lost 3 bases and J 1 base, leaving 4 bases between the germline ends. The CDR3 has 14 amino acids. CDR3 residues: CASSFISGANVLTF. The CDR3, as DNA: TGTGCCAGCAGCTTTATATCTGGGGCCAACGTCCTGACTTTC. Full variable domain (outside the CDR3, taken from reference TRBV7-9 and TRBJ2-6): DTGVSQNPRHKITKRGQNVTFRCDPISEHNRLYWYRQTLGQGPEFLTYFQNEAQLEKSRLLSDRFSAERPKGSFSTLEIQRTEQGDSAMYLCASSFISGANVLTFGAGSRLTVL.

This clonotype was seen more than once but under ten times. The chain joins TRBV24-1 to TRBJ2-5; maybe TRBD2 (7 bases). Germline V gives CDR1 KGHDR, CDR2 SFDVKD. Deletions cut 2 bases from V and 4 bases from J, with 13 bases between. The CDR3 is 15 residues long. DNA of the CDR3: TGTGCCACCAGTGATTCCCAAGGGGGGGGAGAGACCCAGTACTTC. As protein: CATSDSQGGGETQYF.

The sample holds a few counts of this clonotype. The chain couples TRBV4-1 to TRBJ2-7; a weak D match, TRBD1 (6 bases). Germline V CDR1 and CDR2: MGHRA, YSYEKL. The CDR3 totals 15 residues. Trimming cost V 4 bases and J 3 bases, with 16 bases left between them. The CDR3 is CASSLAVTGHYEQYF. In DNA, the CDR3 is TGCGCCAGCAGCCTCGCGGTAACAGGGCACTACGAGCAGTACTTC.

This clonotype was observed once. The rearrangement joins TRBV6-5 to TRBJ1-1; maybe TRBD1 (6 bases). Deletions cut 10 bases from V and 4 bases from J, with 19 bases between. CDR1 is MNHEY, CDR2 SVGAGI, per germline. The CDR3 is 14 amino acids. The CDR3 region has the DNA TGTGCCACTCGATGGCAGGGAGGGGGCACTGAAGCTTTCTTT. Its translation: CATRWQGGGTEAFF.

The table lists this clonotype with a count of one. At one boundary the junction diverges from the germline segment, which might be a read error. This sequence joins TRBV13 and TRBJ2-3; a weak D match, TRBD1 (6 bases). This CDR3 contains 14 residues. The V gene's germline CDR1 is PRHDT and CDR2 FYEKMQ (reference sequence). CDR3 sequence reads: CASSIGQYTDTQYF. The CDR3 bases are TGTGCCAGCAGCATAGGACAGTACACAGATACGCAGTATTTT.

The rearrangement links TRBV20-1 to TRBJ2-1; TRBD2 might be the D (6 bases). The CDR3 spans 14 residues. From germline, CDR1 is DFQATT and CDR2 SNEGSKA (reference sequence). The V gene lost 5 bases and the J gene lost 4 bases, with 15 bases spanning the gap. The CDR3 nucleotides are TGCAGTGCTCGGGACTCCCGGCATTACAATGAGCAGTTCTTC. Translating it yields CSARDSRHYNEQFF.

CDR3 DNA: TGTGCCAGCACAGACAGCTACAATGAGCAGTTCTTC. Translating it yields CASTDSYNEQFF. The V and J genes are TRBV7-2 and TRBJ2-1, with D possibly TRBD1 on 5 matching bases. The CDR3 length is 12 residues. Germline loops: CDR1 SGHTA, CDR2 FQGNSA. V was pared by 7 bases and J by 3 bases, with 7 bases between.

This clonotype was seen once. The V gene is TRBV7-9, the J gene TRBJ1-2; D is perhaps TRBD1 (6 bases). Germline V gene data show CDR1 as SEHNR and CDR2 as FQNEAQ (reference sequence). CDR3 length: 14 residues. V lost 3 bases, J lost 2 bases, and 10 bases lay in between. The DNA for the CDR3 is TGTGCCAGCAGCTTGGGGGCCTTGAACTATGGCTACACCTTC. As protein: CASSLGALNYGYTF.

This clonotype has ten or more counts. The chain carries TRBV4-1 and TRBJ2-5; possibly TRBD2 for D (6 bases). Per germline, CDR1 MGHRA and CDR2 YSYEKL. V lost 0 bases, J lost 5 bases, and 13 bases lay in between. This CDR3 comprises 15 residues. The CDR3: CASSQDFRGTETQYF. CDR3 nucleotide sequence: TGCGCCAGCAGCCAAGATTTTCGGGGGACGGAGACCCAGTACTTC.

The chain joins TRBV27 to TRBJ2-5, with D unresolved. The germline CDR1 and CDR2 sequences are MNHEY and SMNVEV (reference sequence). The CDR3 runs 13 residues. Trimming stripped 6 bases from V and 5 bases from J, with 13 bases between. CDR3: CASSGLGGETQYF. CDR3 coding DNA: TGTGCCAGCAGCGGGCTCGGCGGCGAGACCCAGTACTTC.

The chain couples TRBV27 to TRBJ2-3, with TRBD1 matching over 12 bases. The CDR3 is made up of 15 amino acids. Germline-derived CDR1 and CDR2 are MNHEY and SMNVEV (reference sequence). J gave up 5 bases and V 6 bases, and 6 bases lay outside the gene matches. As DNA, the CDR3 is TGTGCCAGCAGCCCGGGGACAGGGGGCCTAGATACGCAGTATTTT. Its protein is CASSPGTGGLDTQYF.

In this sample, this clonotype turned up a few times. The chain recombines TRBV4-1 with TRBJ1-5; D is ambiguous. CDR1 MGHRA and CDR2 YSYEKL come from the germline V gene. V dropped 3 bases and J dropped 5 bases, with 14 bases sitting between them. The CDR3 contains 15 residues. The CDR3 is CASSQVRRSDQPQHF. The CDR3 coding sequence is TGCGCCAGCAGCCAGGTCCGGAGGTCCGATCAGCCCCAGCATTTT.

The V and J genes are TRBV6-5 and TRBJ2-3, with TRBD2 matching over 9 bases. The CDR3 runs 16 residues. J lost 3 bases, V lost 0 bases, and 4 bases had no gene match. CDR1 and CDR2 (germline): MNHEY, SVGAGI. Written as DNA, the CDR3 is TGTGCCAGCAGTTACTCGCGACTAGCGGATACAGATACGCAGTATTTT. Protein sequence: CASSYSRLADTDTQYF.

The chain couples TRBV9 to TRBJ2-1, with D possibly TRBD1 on 6 matching bases. Between the trimmed V and J ends, which lost 7 bases and 10 bases, there was a span of 12 bases. This CDR3 contains 11 residues. Germline CDR1 is SGDLS and CDR2 is YYNGEE. CDR3: CASGQGNEQFF. The DNA of the CDR3 is TGTGCCAGCGGGCAGGGGAACGAGCAGTTCTTC.

This sequence joins TRBV9 and TRBJ1-2; TRBD1 aligns across 7 bases. Trimming took 3 bases from V and 9 from J; bases not matched to a gene: 2. The CDR3 is 11 amino acids. In germline, CDR1 is SGDLS, CDR2 YYNGEE. CDR3 protein: CASSGDSRYTF. The CDR3 nucleotides read TGTGCCAGCAGCGGGGACAGTCGCTACACCTTC. Complete variable domain (other parts from reference TRBV9 and TRBJ1-2): DSGVTQTPKHLITATGQRVTLRCSPRSGDLSVYWYQQSLDQGLQFLIQYYNGEERAKGNILERFSAQQFPDLHSELNLSSLELGDSALYFCASSGDSRYTFGSGTRLTVV.

This clonotype has only a few counts. The genes are TRBV7-9 and TRBJ2-1; D is unresolved. The CDR3 is 15 amino acids. Deletions cut 0 bases from V and 7 bases from J, with 13 bases between. Germline assignment: CDR1 SEHNR and CDR2 FQNEAQ (reference sequence). Here the CDR3 DNA reads TGTGCCAGCAGCTTAGCCGATGTACGAGATAATGAGCAGTTCTTC. Its protein product is CASSLADVRDNEQFF.

The chain is built from TRBV24-1 and TRBJ2-1; perhaps TRBD2 as D (5 bases). CDR3 length: 13 amino acids. Trimming shortened V by 4 bases and J by 3 bases, and 6 bases separated the two germline ends. Germline-derived CDR1 and CDR2 are KGHDR and SFDVKD. CDR3 bases: TGTGCCACCAGTGACGGGATCTACAATGAGCAGTTCTTC. It yields the protein CATSDGIYNEQFF.